The following is a T cell receptor beta chain sequence with its context. As processed by the authors: Amplifying reference gene primers gave estimates of nucleated cell counts. Clones were sequenced by immunoSEQ multiplex PCR, and TCRdb holds only the in-frame ones, with some missing. That table furnishes V, J and clone size, whereas the DNA furnished D and trimming. Among about 340,000 clones listed, more than 75% were seen once. This specimen comes from a study of blood T cell repertoires in COVID-19. At the level of the study: Sites across the United States, Italy and Spain contributed samples from acute and convalescent COVID-19. The cDNA or gDNA used as material had been derived from T cells, B-cell-depleted T cells, or PBMCs.

CDR1 is LGHDT and CDR2 is YNNKEL in the germline V gene (reference sequence). The CDR3 loop spans 13 amino acids. V was cut by 2 bases and J by 7 bases, with 9 bases left in between. The clonotype was recovered from a woman aged 18 to 35 who had recovered from COVID-19. V usage is TRBV3-1 (or the pseudogene TRBV3-2) and J usage is TRBJ1-3; the D gene is possibly TRBD1 (5 bases). The sample was peripheral blood. This CDR3 reads CASSQLRANTIYF. The CDR3 nucleotides read TGTGCCAGCAGCCAACTCAGGGCCAACACCATATATTTT.